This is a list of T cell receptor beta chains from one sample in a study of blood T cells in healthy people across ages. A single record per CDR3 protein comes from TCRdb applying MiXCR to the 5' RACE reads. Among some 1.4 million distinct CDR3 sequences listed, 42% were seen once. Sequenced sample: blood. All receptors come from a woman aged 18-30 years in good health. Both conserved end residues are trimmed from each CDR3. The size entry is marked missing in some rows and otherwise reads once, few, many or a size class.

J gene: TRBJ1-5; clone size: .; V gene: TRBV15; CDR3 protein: ATSRVGQPQH
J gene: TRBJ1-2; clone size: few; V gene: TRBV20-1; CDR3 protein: SASPGGSGGYGYT
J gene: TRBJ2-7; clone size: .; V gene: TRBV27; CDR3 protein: ASIKRAGGPSSYEQY
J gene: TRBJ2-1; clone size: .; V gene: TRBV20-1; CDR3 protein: SARVSSGASVSYNEQF
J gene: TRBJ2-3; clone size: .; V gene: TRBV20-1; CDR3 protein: SARIEGTDTQY
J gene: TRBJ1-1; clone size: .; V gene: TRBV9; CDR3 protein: ASRTGTGGFTEAF
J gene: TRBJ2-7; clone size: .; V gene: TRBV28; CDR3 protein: ATLALPAEQY
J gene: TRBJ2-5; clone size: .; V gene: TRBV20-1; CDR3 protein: SAELQETQY
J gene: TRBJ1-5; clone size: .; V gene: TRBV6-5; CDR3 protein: ASSYSGQINQPQH
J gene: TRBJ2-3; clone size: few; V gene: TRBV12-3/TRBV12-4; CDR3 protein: ATRLSPDTQY
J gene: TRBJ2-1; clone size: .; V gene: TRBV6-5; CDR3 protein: ASSGLVRNEQF
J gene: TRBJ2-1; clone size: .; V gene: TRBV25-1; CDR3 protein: ASSVLNSYNEQF
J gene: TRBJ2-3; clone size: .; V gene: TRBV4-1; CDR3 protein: ASSQSDRGRADMQY
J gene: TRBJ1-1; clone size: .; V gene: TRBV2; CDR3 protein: ASSPLPPLRDMNTEAF
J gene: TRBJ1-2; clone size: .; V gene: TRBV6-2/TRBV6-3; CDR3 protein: ASSYLQIEGYT
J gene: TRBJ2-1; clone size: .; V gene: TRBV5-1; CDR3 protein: ASSPQPGLLDEQF
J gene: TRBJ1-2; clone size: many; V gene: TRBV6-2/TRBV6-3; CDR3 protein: ASSGRDYGYT
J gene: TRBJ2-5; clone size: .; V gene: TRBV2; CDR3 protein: ASTADTQETQY
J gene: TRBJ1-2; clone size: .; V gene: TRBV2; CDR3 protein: ASPRTRGYT
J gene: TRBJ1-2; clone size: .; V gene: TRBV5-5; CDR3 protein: ASSRQQYGYT
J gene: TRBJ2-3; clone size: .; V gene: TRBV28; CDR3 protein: ASSLWGGGAGTDTQY
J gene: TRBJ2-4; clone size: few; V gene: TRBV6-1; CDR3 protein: ASSPGTGIKLAKNIQY
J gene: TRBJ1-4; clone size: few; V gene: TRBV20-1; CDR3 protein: SARGPGARATNEKLF
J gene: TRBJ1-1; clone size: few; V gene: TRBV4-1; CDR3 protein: ASSPRGRRETEAF
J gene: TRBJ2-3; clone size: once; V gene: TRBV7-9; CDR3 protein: ASSGAYNTDTQY
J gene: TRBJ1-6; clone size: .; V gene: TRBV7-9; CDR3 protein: ASSWYVRTANSPLH
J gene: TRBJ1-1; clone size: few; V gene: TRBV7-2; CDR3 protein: ASSFSHLNTEAF
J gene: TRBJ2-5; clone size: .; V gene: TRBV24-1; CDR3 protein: ATSASGGDQETQY
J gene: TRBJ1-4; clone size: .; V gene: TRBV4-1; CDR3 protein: ASSHPQGMVEKLF
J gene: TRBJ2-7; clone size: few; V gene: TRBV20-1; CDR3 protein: SALDSPLSYEQY
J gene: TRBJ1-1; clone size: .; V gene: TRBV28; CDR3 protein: ASSAITGSNTEAF
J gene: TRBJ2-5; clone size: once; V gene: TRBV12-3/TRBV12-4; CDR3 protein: ASSFGGARNEQY
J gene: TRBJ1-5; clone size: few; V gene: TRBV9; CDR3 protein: ASSGGTGGYQPQH
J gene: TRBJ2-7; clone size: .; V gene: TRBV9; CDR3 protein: ASSVPYRTHRLRDTRWY
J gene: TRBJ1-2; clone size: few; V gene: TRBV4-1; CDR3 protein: ASSQEDGQGLGYT
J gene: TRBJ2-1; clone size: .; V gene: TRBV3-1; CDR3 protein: ASSQGTGSKF
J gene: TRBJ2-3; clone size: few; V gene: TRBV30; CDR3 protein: AWSSGRPTDTQY
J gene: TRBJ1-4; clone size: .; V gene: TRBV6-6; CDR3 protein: ASSSRGGPNNEKLF
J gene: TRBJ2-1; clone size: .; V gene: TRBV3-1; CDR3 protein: ASSQQSSYNELF
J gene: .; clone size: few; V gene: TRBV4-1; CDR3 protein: ASSQEATGVPEQY
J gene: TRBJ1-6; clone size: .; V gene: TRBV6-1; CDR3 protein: ASSASTVPAADNSPLH
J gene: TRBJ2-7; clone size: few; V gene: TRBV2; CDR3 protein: ASTSGKYNEQY
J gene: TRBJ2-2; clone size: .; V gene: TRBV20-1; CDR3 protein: SARRTGPSGELF
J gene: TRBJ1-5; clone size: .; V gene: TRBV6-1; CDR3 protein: ASITSTDRDQPQH
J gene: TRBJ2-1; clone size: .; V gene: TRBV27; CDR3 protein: ASSSVREFHEQF
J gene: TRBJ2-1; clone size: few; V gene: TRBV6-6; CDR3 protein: ASSSPGTYNEQF
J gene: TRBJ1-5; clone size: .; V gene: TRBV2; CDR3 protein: ASSGGQASNQPQH
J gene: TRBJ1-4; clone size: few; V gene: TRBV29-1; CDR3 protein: SGLASTNEKLF
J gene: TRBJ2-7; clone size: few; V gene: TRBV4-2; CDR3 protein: ASSQDSGGNTYEQY
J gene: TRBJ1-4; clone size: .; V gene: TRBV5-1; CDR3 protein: ASSLDRVYEKLF
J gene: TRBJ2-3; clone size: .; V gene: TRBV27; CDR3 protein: ASSPTLEYTDTQY